A single sample gave rise to the 32 T cell receptor beta chains below, sequenced in a study of neurological immune-mediated disorders. TCRdb analysed the 5' RACE reads with MiXCR anew, one entry per CDR3 protein. The table has 84,000 or so distinct CDR3 sequences, 10% seen once. Sequenced: PBMCs. The receptors were sampled from a man aged 35 to 55 in good health.

This clonotype was found many times. The chain couples TRBV4-2 to TRBJ2-5, with D perhaps TRBD2 (6 bases). Germline V lookup: CDR1 LGHNA, CDR2 YNFKEQ. The CDR3 runs 14 residues. Trimming pared 0 bases from V and 5 bases from J, leaving 10 bases between. Written as DNA, the CDR3 is TGTGCCAGCAGCCAAGATGCGGGAAAGGAGACCCAGTACTTC. As protein: CASSQDAGKETQYF.

This clonotype was seen repeatedly, ten times or more. This chain links TRBV5-1 with TRBJ2-7; a possible D gene is TRBD1 (5 bases). The CDR3 spans 13 residues. V was shortened by 1 base and J by 2 bases, with 7 bases between the two germline ends. The germline V gene has CDR1 SGHRS and CDR2 YFSETQ. The CDR3 loop is CASSLLGPYEQYF. For the CDR3, the DNA is TGCGCCAGCAGCTTGTTGGGGCCCTACGAGCAGTACTTC.

This clonotype was picked up many times. The CDR3 DNA sequence: TGTGCCATCAGAACACTAGGTAATGAGCAGTTCTTC. Its translation is CAIRTLGNEQFF. The chain links TRBV10-3 to TRBJ2-1; maybe TRBD2 (5 bases). This CDR3 comprises 12 residues. Germline CDR1 and CDR2: ENHRY and SYGVKD. Trimming took off 6 bases at V and 7 bases at J, with 10 bases between the two ends.

This clonotype was seen only once. This sequence may be a read error, since a much larger clone differs from it by one base. The chain recombines TRBV7-9 with TRBJ1-2, with 7 positions matching TRBD1. This CDR3 is built from 14 residues. Germline CDR1 and CDR2: SEHNR and FQNEAQ (reference sequence). The J segment lost 2 bases and the V segment lost 5 bases, leaving 5 bases of the junction unmatched. CDR3 sequence reads: CASSNEQGNYGYTF. In DNA form, the CDR3 reads TGTGCCAGCAGCAATGAACAGGGGAACTATGGCTACACCTTC.

This clonotype was observed a handful of times. This may be a read error: a much more frequent sequence differs by one nucleotide. V and J are TRBV29-1 and TRBJ2-1; perhaps TRBD2 as D (5 bases). Trimming shortened V by 2 bases and J by 7 bases, and 12 bases separated the two germline ends. The CDR3 extends over 13 amino acids. Germline V CDR1 and CDR2: SQVTM, ANQGSEA. CDR3 in amino acids: CSVEPGNGNEQFF. The CDR3 bases are TGCAGCGTTGAACCGGGGAATGGTAATGAGCAGTTCTTC.

At least ten counts were recorded for this clonotype. The chain employs TRBV12-3 or TRBV12-4 and TRBJ1-2; tentative D call: TRBD1 (5 bases). V lost 3 bases, J lost 6 bases, and 14 bases lay in between. The CDR3 sequence is 14 residues long. The CDR3 nucleotides are TGTGCCAGCAGTTTCGGGCAGGGATATGATGGCTACACCTTC. It translates to CASSFGQGYDGYTF.

This clonotype was seen many times. The chain combines TRBV20-1 with TRBJ1-5; D may be TRBD1 (5 bases). Trimming removed 6 bases at V and 11 bases at J, with 14 bases between. Germline assignment: CDR1 DFQATT and CDR2 SNEGSKA (reference sequence). There are 11 residues in the CDR3. Here the CDR3 reads CSAPFGAAQHF. CDR3 DNA sequence: TGCAGTGCCCCCTTCGGGGCGGCCCAGCATTTT.

This clonotype was picked up many times. The V gene is TRBV9, the J gene TRBJ2-7; 10 bases are a match to TRBD2. Germline trimming cut 0 bases from V and 7 bases from J; bases unmatched to any gene: 4. Germline assignment: CDR1 SGDLS and CDR2 YYNGEE. The CDR3 loop spans 14 amino acids. In DNA, the CDR3 is TGTGCCAGCAGCGTAGGTCTAGCGGGGGTTGAGCAGTACTTC. Residues: CASSVGLAGVEQYF.

This clonotype occurred many times. The chain combines TRBV12-3 or TRBV12-4 with TRBJ2-1; possible D gene TRBD2, 6 bases. Trimming left V 6 bases short and J 3 bases short, with 18 bases between. CDR3 length equals 16 residues. CDR3 in amino acids: CASRWGVREHYNEQFF. CDR3 sequence (DNA): TGTGCCAGCAGGTGGGGGGTGCGAGAACACTACAATGAGCAGTTCTTC.

This clonotype came up many times. V and J are TRBV20-1 and TRBJ1-3; D gene uncertain. Trimming cost V 3 bases and J 4 bases, with 7 bases left between them. This CDR3 is 12 amino acids long. CDR1 is DFQATT and CDR2 is SNEGSKA in the germline V gene (reference sequence). The chain's CDR3 is CSASQQGNTIYF. The CDR3 nucleotides are TGCAGTGCTAGCCAACAGGGAAACACCATATATTTT.

This clonotype was observed at least ten times. The rearrangement joins TRBV7-2 to TRBJ1-2, with a weak D call TRBD1 (6 bases). CDR1 and CDR2 (germline): SGHTA, FQGNSA. V lost 4 bases and J 3 bases, leaving 12 bases between the germline ends. This CDR3 is 14 amino acids long. The CDR3 sequence is CASSSRDKDYGYTF. The CDR3 region has the DNA TGTGCCAGCAGCTCCCGGGACAAGGACTATGGCTACACCTTC.

CDR3 in amino acids: CSASLAGANVLTF. CDR3 coding DNA: TGCAGTGCTTCGTTGGCTGGGGCCAACGTCCTGACTTTC. This chain joins TRBV20-1 and TRBJ2-6; no definite D call. V was pared by 5 bases and J by 2 bases, with 7 bases between. The CDR3 covers 13 residues. Germline V gene lookup returns CDR1 DFQATT and CDR2 SNEGSKA (reference sequence).

This clonotype occurred many times. The genes are TRBV29-1 and TRBJ1-2; D remains unclear. The CDR3 length is 13 residues. Trimming shortened V by 6 bases and J by 6 bases, and 17 bases separated the two germline ends. CDR1 is SQVTM and CDR2 is ANQGSEA in the germline V gene. The CDR3 region has the DNA TGCAGCGTCGTAGACCGACTCCTGGATGGCTACACCTTC. Protein sequence: CSVVDRLLDGYTF.

This clonotype occurred a few times. The chain is built from TRBV5-1 and TRBJ2-2; 9 bases are a match to TRBD1. The CDR3 has 13 residues. Losses at the gene ends were 8 bases for V and 6 bases for J; bases not matched to a gene: 5. Germline loops: CDR1 SGHRS, CDR2 YFSETQ. The CDR3 spells CASTTGGSGELFF. For the CDR3, the DNA is TGCGCCAGTACTACAGGGGGCTCCGGGGAGCTGTTTTTT.

About this clonotype itself: A single base separates this from a much larger clone, so it may be a read error. V is TRBV6-4 and J is TRBJ2-7; 8 bases agree with TRBD1. Germline V gene lookup returns CDR1 MRHNA and CDR2 SNTAGT. This CDR3 is built from 16 residues. In DNA, the CDR3 is TGTGTCAGCAGTAAAGCCATCCGGACAGGGCGCCCCGAGCAGTACTTC. Amino acids: CVSSKAIRTGRPEQYF.

The table lists this clonotype with many counts. The chain carries TRBV12-3 or TRBV12-4 and TRBJ2-2; TRBD1 is a possible D gene (5 bases). This CDR3 has 17 amino acids. The V end was cut by 6 bases, the J end by 8 bases, with 25 bases between. CDR3 protein: CASRTRRTPGPMGELFF. The DNA for the CDR3 is TGTGCCAGCAGGACAAGAAGGACACCCGGTCCGATGGGGGAGCTGTTTTTT.

Ten or more counts support this clonotype. The chain carries TRBV5-1 and TRBJ2-7, with D possibly being TRBD2 (5 bases). This CDR3 contains 13 residues. Per germline, CDR1 SGHRS and CDR2 YFSETQ. Trimming removed 4 bases at V and 4 bases at J, with 12 bases between. The CDR3 loop is CASSLRREYEQYF. The CDR3 DNA reads TGCGCCAGCAGCCTCCGAAGGGAGTACGAGCAGTACTTC. The full variable domain, in which reference TRBV5-1 and TRBJ2-7 provide the parts outside the CDR3, is KAGVTQTPRYLIKTRGQQVTLSCSPISGHRSVSWYQQTPGQGLQFLFEYFSETQRNKGNFPGRFSGRQFSNSRSEMNVSTLELGDSALYLCASSLRREYEQYFGPGTRLTVT.

This clonotype was counted ten times or more. The rearrangement uses TRBV25-1 and TRBJ1-6; D might be TRBD1 (6 bases). With 4 bases removed from V and 8 bases from J, the gap between germline ends came to 15 bases. CDR1 and CDR2 from the germline V gene are MGHDK and SYGVNS. The CDR3 sequence is 15 residues long. CDR3 in amino acids: CASSGNRGGYSPLHF. The CDR3 DNA is TGTGCCAGCAGTGGGAATAGAGGGGGTTATTCACCCCTCCACTTT.

Many counts were recorded for this clonotype. The chain's CDR3 is CSVEEGPGGYTF. DNA of the CDR3: TGCAGCGTTGAAGAAGGGCCGGGCGGCTACACCTTC. The J gene is TRBJ1-2, the V gene TRBV29-1, with no clear D. The CDR3 totals 12 residues. V was pared by 0 bases and J by 8 bases, with 10 bases between. Germline lookup yields CDR1 SQVTM and CDR2 ANQGSEA. Combining the CDR3 with reference TRBV29-1 and TRBJ1-2 gives the whole variable domain SAVISQKPSRDICQRGTSLTIQCQVDSQVTMMFWYRQQPGQSLTLIATANQGSEATYESGFVIDKFPISRPNLTFSTLTVSNMSPEDSSIYLCSVEEGPGGYTFGSGTRLTVV.

This clonotype was recorded many times. This chain uses TRBV29-1 with TRBJ2-1; D not resolved. Trimming stripped 5 bases from V and 3 bases from J, with 11 bases between. This CDR3 spans 13 amino acids. From germline, CDR1 is SQVTM and CDR2 ANQGSEA. CDR3 protein: CSVRSMGYNEQFF. In nucleotides, the CDR3 is TGCAGCGTTCGATCGATGGGCTACAATGAGCAGTTCTTC.

This clonotype was detected many times. The gene calls are TRBV5-1 and TRBJ2-5; 7 nucleotides line up with TRBD1. The CDR3 totals 17 residues. V trimming: 3 bases; J trimming: 1 base; junction bases outside the gene matches: 12. Germline-derived CDR1 and CDR2 are SGHRS and YFSETQ. Written as DNA, the CDR3 is TGCGCCAGCAGCTCCGACCCCGGGACAGCTATCCAAGAGACCCAGTACTTC. This codes for CASSSDPGTAIQETQYF.

The table lists this clonotype with many counts. V and J are TRBV20-1 and TRBJ2-7; 9 nucleotides agree with TRBD1. Trimming cost V 6 bases and J 3 bases; bases outside gene matches: 12. The CDR3 has 15 amino acids. The germline V gene has CDR1 DFQATT and CDR2 SNEGSKA (reference sequence). The CDR3 DNA sequence: TGCAGTGCCAATCCACAGGGGGCTGGCCACTACGAGCAGTACTTC. Translated, it gives CSANPQGAGHYEQYF.

This clonotype was observed many times. The CDR3 nucleotides are TGTGCCAGCAGCTTAAGCGGGGGGTCCGTGTATAGTGACGAGCAGTACTTC. Residues: CASSLSGGSVYSDEQYF. The chain employs TRBV7-2 and TRBJ2-7; 9 nucleotides match TRBD2. The V gene end was trimmed by 2 bases and the J gene end by 5 bases; junction bases not matched to a gene: 13. The germline CDR1 and CDR2 sequences are SGHTA and FQGNSA. CDR3 length: 17 residues.

The sample holds many counts of this clonotype. The CDR3, as DNA: TGTGCCAGCAGCCCCCGGCCAAACACCGGGGAGCTGTTTTTT. This gives the protein CASSPRPNTGELFF. The V and J genes are TRBV7-6 and TRBJ2-2; D not resolved. CDR3 size: 14 residues. V lost 5 bases and J lost 2, with 9 bases in between. The germline gives CDR1 SGHVS, CDR2 FNYEAQ.

This clonotype was counted at least ten times. This sequence joins TRBV20-1 and TRBJ2-7; TRBD2 might be the D (6 bases). Trimming took 0 bases from V and 0 from J, leaving 9 bases between them. Germline V gives CDR1 DFQATT, CDR2 SNEGSKA (reference sequence). This CDR3 region has 14 residues. As DNA, the CDR3 is TGCAGTGCTAGAGATCAGCGGGCCTCCTACGAGCAGTACTTC. The encoded protein is CSARDQRASYEQYF.

This clonotype came up a few times. V and J are TRBV11-2 and TRBJ1-1, with a weak D call TRBD1 (5 bases). The V and J ends lost 5 bases and 4 bases respectively, with 14 bases between them. The CDR3 is made up of 14 amino acids. Germline-derived CDR1 and CDR2 are SGHAT and FQNNGV. CDR3 sequence: CASSLGARVTEAFF. The CDR3 DNA reads as TGTGCCAGCAGCCTAGGGGCAAGGGTCACTGAAGCTTTCTTT. Full variable domain (remainder filled in from reference TRBV11-2 and TRBJ1-1): EAGVAQSPRYKIIEKRQSVAFWCNPISGHATLYWYQQILGQGPKLLIQFQNNGVVDDSQLPKDRFSAERLKGVDSTLKIQPAKLEDSAVYLCASSLGARVTEAFFGQGTRLTVV.

This clonotype was detected ten times or more. The genes are TRBV5-6 and TRBJ2-3, with 7 bases lining up with TRBD1. This CDR3 is 15 amino acids long. CDR1 is SGHDT and CDR2 is YYEEEE in the germline V gene. V lost 4 bases and J lost 2; bases outside the gene matches: 7. The CDR3 DNA reads TGTGCCAGCAGCCCCCGGGACAGCTACACAGATACGCAGTATTTT. This codes for CASSPRDSYTDTQYF.

This clonotype appeared many times. This chain uses TRBV20-1 with TRBJ2-7; 12 positions agree with TRBD2. Germline V gene sequence: CDR1 DFQATT, CDR2 SNEGSKA (reference sequence). V lost 5 bases and J lost 9; bases outside the gene matches: 11. The CDR3 is 14 residues long. CDR3 in DNA: TGCAGTGCTGGCGAGACTAGCGGGAGAAGGTTGCAGTACTTC. Its translation: CSAGETSGRRLQYF.

This clonotype was picked up many times. The gene calls are TRBV2 and TRBJ2-7; D is uncertain. Germline V CDR1 and CDR2: SNHLY, FYNNEI. This CDR3 spans 12 amino acids. The germline V and J ends were trimmed by 4 bases and 6 bases, with 10 bases remaining between them. CDR3 residues: CASSVIGPEQYF. The CDR3 nucleotides are TGTGCCAGCAGTGTGATAGGCCCCGAGCAGTACTTC.

Ten or more counts support this clonotype. The CDR3 DNA reads as TGCGCCAGCAGCTTCGTTACAGGGGTTGAAGGCGAGCAGTACTTC. Amino acid sequence: CASSFVTGVEGEQYF. The gene calls are TRBV5-1 and TRBJ2-7, with TRBD1 identical over 7 bases. Germline V CDR1 and CDR2: SGHRS, YFSETQ. The CDR3 runs 15 residues. With 2 bases clipped from V and 6 bases from J, the junction kept 11 bases outside the gene matches.

The table lists this clonotype with many counts. This chain links TRBV3-1 with TRBJ2-1; tentatively, D is TRBD1 (7 bases). V dropped 0 bases and J dropped 7 bases, with 19 bases sitting between them. The CDR3 covers 17 residues. The germline V gene has CDR1 LGHDT and CDR2 YNNKEL (reference sequence). This CDR3 is CASSQEGWRGRVNEQFF. The CDR3 nucleotides read TGTGCCAGCAGCCAAGAAGGATGGAGGGGGCGCGTGAATGAGCAGTTCTTC.

This clonotype has at least ten counts. The J gene is TRBJ2-1, the V gene TRBV9; 14 bases are a match to TRBD2. Unmatched junction bases numbered 12, after V lost 4 bases and J lost 9 bases. Germline V CDR1 and CDR2: SGDLS, YYNGEE. The CDR3 is made up of 17 amino acids. In DNA, the CDR3 is TGTGCCAGCAGCATCTACTCCGGGACTAGCGGGGGAGTTGAGCAGTTCTTC. Amino acid sequence: CASSIYSGTSGGVEQFF.